A single sample gave rise to the 31 T cell receptor beta chains below, sequenced in a study of beta chain features in type 1 diabetes (dated by TCRdb to the late 2010s). For these TCRs, the target antigens are not known. Preparation of the library involved the immunoSEQ multiplex PCR assay. The entire amount of isolated RNA was reverse transcribed using the High Capacity cDNA Reverse Transcription Kit, so the sequenced TCRB transcripts were expressed ones. TCRdb limited this immuneACCESS table to in-frame rearrangements with V and J called. A share of clones is missing; checked studies link under half to unresolved V genes, and the rest is unexplained. This sample holds around 160,000 clones; about 9% were observed only once. The leading ten clones occupy approximately 0.54% of the sample. Study-level results and caveats: In all four CD4+ subsets, TCRB CDR3 length was moderately but significantly shorter in type 1 diabetes patients.

Sequencing input: central memory CD4+ T cells from blood. Receptors originate from a woman between 18 and 29 years old with type 1 diabetes.

The rearrangement links TRBV6-5 to TRBJ1-3, with D tentatively TRBD1 (5 bases). CDR3 length: 16 amino acids. V lost 2 bases and J 3 bases, leaving 14 bases between the germline ends. Germline V gene lookup returns CDR1 MNHEY and CDR2 SVGAGI. The CDR3 sequence is CASSYTQGYGGNTIYF. The CDR3 DNA is TGTGCCAGCAGTTACACTCAGGGCTACGGTGGAAACACCATATATTTT.

The rearrangement joins TRBV7-2 to TRBJ2-3; possible D gene TRBD2, 7 bases. V gave up 2 bases and J gave up 5 bases, with 17 bases separating them. Germline V gene data show CDR1 as SGHTA and CDR2 as FQGNSA. The CDR3 consists of 16 residues. CDR3 amino acids: CASSLFIFRGGDTQYF. The CDR3 nucleotides are TGTGCCAGCAGCTTATTCATCTTTAGGGGGGGAGATACGCAGTATTTT.

This clone turned up a few times. V is TRBV2 and J is TRBJ1-2; the match to TRBD1 covers 8 bases. Trimming at V came to 5 bases and at J to 8 bases, leaving 7 bases not matched to a gene. Germline-derived CDR1 and CDR2 are SNHLY and FYNNEI. The CDR3 has 13 amino acids. The CDR3 here is CASSFQGAAGYTF. The CDR3 region has the DNA TGTGCCAGCAGTTTTCAGGGGGCGGCAGGCTACACCTTC.

This clone was counted a few times. The chain couples TRBV29-1 to TRBJ1-1, with TRBD1 matching 8 bases. This CDR3 is built from 12 residues. V lost 3 bases, J lost 6 bases, and 3 bases stayed unmatched. CDR1 and CDR2 from the germline V gene are SQVTM and ANQGSEA. As DNA, the CDR3 is TGCAGCGTTGAGGCAGGGGGCTCTGAAGCTTTCTTT. It specifies CSVEAGGSEAFF.

This clone has a handful of counts. This chain uses TRBV7-2 with TRBJ2-5; 8 bases fit TRBD1. The CDR3 is 16 residues long. Losses at the gene ends were 3 bases for V and 5 bases for J; bases not matched to a gene: 11. The germline V gene has CDR1 SGHTA and CDR2 FQGNSA. CDR3 sequence (DNA): TGTGCCAGCAGCTTGGTGCAGGGGGCGGCAGGGGAGACCCAGTACTTC. This translates into CASSLVQGAAGETQYF. The whole variable domain, filled in from reference TRBV7-2 and TRBJ2-5, reads GAGVSQSPSNKVTEKGKDVELRCDPISGHTALYWYRQSLGQGLEFLIYFQGNSAPDKSGLPSDRFSAERTGGSVSTLTIQRTQQEDSAVYLCASSLVQGAAGETQYFGPGTRLLVL.

This clone was detected only a few times. V gene TRBV29-1 combines with J gene TRBJ2-7; 8 bases are shared with TRBD1. This CDR3 spans 12 amino acids. Germline V gives CDR1 SQVTM, CDR2 ANQGSEA. In DNA, the CDR3 is TGCAGTATGACAGGGGACTCCTACGAGCAGTACTTC. Its protein is CSMTGDSYEQYF.

Concerning this clone itself: This sample includes further DNA sequences coding for the same CDR3. V gene TRBV4-3 combines with J gene TRBJ2-4, with D possibly being TRBD2 (5 bases). Looked up from germline, CDR1 is LGHNA and CDR2 is YSLEER. The CDR3 contains 15 residues. The V and J ends lost 0 bases and 1 base respectively, with 7 bases between them. The CDR3 reads CASSQEAAAKNIQYF. The CDR3 DNA is TGCGCCAGCAGCCAAGAAGCGGCGGCCAAAAACATTCAGTACTTC.

This clone was detected only a few times. V usage is TRBV14 and J usage is TRBJ2-7; 7 bases fit TRBD1. The CDR3 is made up of 13 amino acids. Per the germline V gene, CDR1 is SGHDN and CDR2 is FVKESK. With V trimmed by 6 bases and J by 6 bases, 8 bases remained unmatched. CDR3 residues: CASSRQGSGEQYF. The DNA of the CDR3 is TGTGCCAGCAGTCGACAGGGATCGGGCGAGCAGTACTTC.

This clone has more than one count but fewer than ten. This sequence joins TRBV7-9 and TRBJ2-1; 9 bases match TRBD2. The CDR3 is 15 amino acids. After removal of 7 bases from V and 9 bases from J, the junction contained 13 bases not matched to a gene. Germline values: CDR1 SEHNR, CDR2 FQNEAQ (reference sequence). CDR3 nucleotides: TGTGCCAGCATCTTTGGCGGGAGGGACACGGGTGAGCAGTTCTTC. Amino acids: CASIFGGRDTGEQFF.

The sample holds a few counts of this clone. V gene TRBV29-1 combines with J gene TRBJ2-5; D is possibly TRBD2 (5 bases). Trimming cost V 0 bases and J 4 bases, with 15 bases left between them. The CDR3 runs to 15 residues. Per germline, CDR1 SQVTM and CDR2 ANQGSEA. The CDR3 DNA sequence: TGCAGCGTTGAAGAGGCGGACGGTGGGAGAGAGACCCAGTACTTC. This translates into CSVEEADGGRETQYF.

The V gene is TRBV28, the J gene TRBJ2-3, with 8 bases identical to TRBD2. This CDR3 contains 12 residues. Germline CDR1 is MDHEN and CDR2 is SYDVKM. The J segment lost 4 bases and the V segment lost 7 bases, leaving 1 base of the junction unmatched. The chain's CDR3 is CASTGGADTQYF. CDR3 nucleotides: TGTGCCAGCACGGGAGGGGCAGATACGCAGTATTTT.

As for this clone: Other DNA sequences from this sample encode an identical CDR3 as well. This chain connects TRBV29-1 to TRBJ1-4, with a tentative D call TRBD1 (5 bases). Germline-derived CDR1 and CDR2 are SQVTM and ANQGSEA. CDR3 length: 11 amino acids. V was pared by 4 bases and J by 8 bases, with 8 bases between. CDR3 DNA sequence: TGCAGCGTTGGGGAGGGGGAAAAACTGTTTTTT. Translation: CSVGEGEKLFF.

This clone has more than one count but fewer than ten. The chain couples TRBV5-4 to TRBJ2-1; D uncertain. The V gene's germline CDR1 is SGHNT and CDR2 YYREEE (reference sequence). Trimming took off 0 bases at V and 0 bases at J, with 7 bases between the two ends. The length of the CDR3 is 15 residues. CDR3 residues: CASSLGSYSYNEQFF. DNA for the CDR3: TGTGCCAGCAGCTTGGGCAGTTACTCCTACAATGAGCAGTTCTTC.

V gene TRBV7-9 combines with J gene TRBJ1-5; tentatively, D is TRBD1 (6 bases). Trimming stripped 5 bases from V and 9 bases from J, with 11 bases between. The CDR3 is 12 residues long. The germline CDR1 and CDR2 sequences are SEHNR and FQNEAQ (reference sequence). The CDR3 coding sequence is TGTGCCAGCAGCGATAGCAGGGGGCCCCAGCATTTT. Translating gives CASSDSRGPQHF.

This clone was observed a few times. The rearrangement links TRBV29-1 to TRBJ1-2; D uncertain. Germline values: CDR1 SQVTM, CDR2 ANQGSEA. V shed 3 bases and J shed 5 bases, with 16 bases lying between them. The CDR3 runs 14 residues. The CDR3 is CSVDPQVIVYGYTF. DNA of the CDR3: TGCAGCGTTGACCCCCAGGTCATAGTTTATGGCTACACCTTC.

V is TRBV11-2 and J is TRBJ2-3; 15 bases line up with TRBD2. Trimming removed 5 bases from V and 6 bases from J; junction bases left unmatched: 6. The germline CDR1 and CDR2 sequences are SGHAT and FQNNGV. The length of the CDR3 is 16 residues. In DNA form, the CDR3 reads TGTGCCAGCAGCGCCGGACTAGCGGGGGGGCTTGATACGCAGTATTTT. This encodes CASSAGLAGGLDTQYF.

The sample holds many counts of this clone. V usage is TRBV2 and J usage is TRBJ2-2; 10 bases agree with TRBD2. Per germline, CDR1 SNHLY and CDR2 FYNNEI. CDR3 length: 14 amino acids. Trimming took 6 bases from V and 7 from J; bases not matched to a gene: 5. DNA for the CDR3: TGTGCCAGCAGGACTAGCGGGTTTGGCGGGGAGCTGTTTTTT. Translated, it gives CASRTSGFGGELFF.

This clone turned up a few times. The chain joins TRBV2 to TRBJ2-3; 8 nucleotides match TRBD2. There are 15 residues in the CDR3. The germline gives CDR1 SNHLY, CDR2 FYNNEI. Trimming took 7 bases from V and 6 from J; bases not matched to a gene: 12. The CDR3 region is CASKLAGLVSDTQYF. CDR3 DNA sequence: TGTGCCAGCAAGCTGGCGGGACTAGTTTCCGATACGCAGTATTTT.

The V gene is TRBV19, the J gene TRBJ1-1; D ambiguous. The CDR3 covers 14 residues. Germline values: CDR1 LNHDA, CDR2 SQIVND (reference sequence). Trimming cost V 2 bases and J 8 bases, with 15 bases left between them. Here the CDR3 reads CASSIMRSAAEAFF. The CDR3 nucleotides read TGTGCCAGTAGTATAATGAGGTCCGCAGCCGAAGCTTTCTTT.

This clone was counted a few times. The V and J genes are TRBV7-9 and TRBJ2-7; 8 bases match TRBD2. Trimming at V came to 4 bases and at J to 2 bases, leaving 19 bases not matched to a gene. Germline V gene sequence: CDR1 SEHNR, CDR2 FQNEAQ (reference sequence). The CDR3 has 19 residues. The chain's CDR3 is CASSSGAQLAGGAAYEQYF. The CDR3 DNA reads as TGTGCCAGCAGCTCGGGGGCCCAGCTTGCGGGAGGTGCGGCCTACGAGCAGTACTTC.

The V and J genes are TRBV5-6 and TRBJ1-6; unclear D gene. Germline CDR1 SGHDT, CDR2 YYEEEE. Trimming cost V 4 bases and J 6 bases, with 8 bases left between them. CDR3 length: 13 residues. The CDR3 loop is CASSVPGNSPLHF. The CDR3 nucleotides are TGTGCCAGCAGCGTGCCCGGTAATTCACCCCTCCACTTT.

This chain joins TRBV7-2 and TRBJ2-1, with TRBD2 matching over 10 bases. V lost 0 bases, J lost 7 bases, and 3 bases stayed unmatched. Germline V lookup: CDR1 SGHTA, CDR2 FQGNSA. The CDR3 is 15 residues long. CDR3 in amino acids: CASSLATSGRNEQFF. For the CDR3, the DNA is TGTGCCAGCAGCTTAGCGACTAGCGGGCGAAATGAGCAGTTCTTC.

V is TRBV4-1 and J is TRBJ2-7; D may be TRBD2 (6 bases). This CDR3 has 16 amino acids. Per germline, CDR1 MGHRA and CDR2 YSYEKL. With 0 bases removed from V and 1 base from J, the gap between germline ends came to 13 bases. CDR3 coding DNA: TGCGCCAGCAGCCAAGATTTCAACCGGGGGTCCTACGAGCAGTACTTC. This sequence encodes CASSQDFNRGSYEQYF.

This clone was counted a few times. V and J are TRBV10-3 and TRBJ1-5; the D is unclear. Germline V lookup: CDR1 ENHRY, CDR2 SYGVKD. The V gene lost 2 bases and the J gene lost 11 bases, with 10 bases spanning the gap. The CDR3 runs 12 residues. The CDR3 nucleotides read TGTGCCATCAGTGAGCCCCAGAAGACCCAGCATTTT. This gives the protein CAISEPQKTQHF.

J is TRBJ2-3 and V is TRBV7-2; perhaps TRBD2 as D (6 bases). Deletions cut 7 bases from V and 0 bases from J, with 20 bases between. The CDR3 is 17 amino acids. The germline CDR1 and CDR2 sequences are SGHTA and FQGNSA. CDR3 nucleotides: TGTGCCAGCACCAGAGCGGGCAGTCGATCTAGCACAGATACGCAGTATTTT. As protein: CASTRAGSRSSTDTQYF.

This clone was seen a handful of times. The V call is TRBV7-9, the J call TRBJ2-7; 8 nucleotides line up with TRBD2. The CDR3 has 15 amino acids. Germline assignment: CDR1 SEHNR and CDR2 FQNEAQ (reference sequence). Trimming removed 2 bases from V and 6 bases from J; junction bases left unmatched: 9. CDR3 region: CASSLSGGSPGEQYF. CDR3 sequence (DNA): TGTGCCAGCAGCTTATCGGGGGGGAGTCCCGGCGAGCAGTACTTC.

This chain connects TRBV7-2 to TRBJ2-6; no definite D call. The V gene lost 5 bases and the J gene lost 4 bases, with 6 bases spanning the gap. CDR1 and CDR2 (germline): SGHTA, FQGNSA. The CDR3 has 13 residues. CDR3 sequence (DNA): TGTGCCAGCAGCCAATTCGGGGCCAACGTCCTGACTTTC. Its protein is CASSQFGANVLTF.

The sample holds many counts of this clone. The rearrangement links TRBV7-2 to TRBJ2-3; D uncertain. Germline V gene lookup returns CDR1 SGHTA and CDR2 FQGNSA. Trimming cost V 5 bases and J 7 bases, with 13 bases left between them. The CDR3 is 13 amino acids. The CDR3 loop is CASSLRADNTQYF. CDR3 bases: TGTGCCAGCAGCCTCCGTGCGGATAATACGCAGTATTTT.

The chain combines TRBV29-1 with TRBJ2-7, with D hard to call. V shed 4 bases and J shed 0 bases, with 10 bases lying between them. The CDR3 sequence is 13 residues long. In germline, CDR1 is SQVTM, CDR2 ANQGSEA. The CDR3 DNA reads TGCAGCGTTGGTCTACTGAACTCCTACGAGCAGTACTTC. It translates to CSVGLLNSYEQYF.

The chain couples TRBV7-9 to TRBJ1-5; 8 nucleotides agree with TRBD1. Trimming at V came to 5 bases and at J to 2 bases, leaving 8 bases not matched to a gene. Germline lookup yields CDR1 SEHNR and CDR2 FQNEAQ (reference sequence). CDR3 length equals 16 residues. The CDR3 protein is CASSRDRGDGNQPQHF. CDR3 nucleotides: TGTGCCAGCAGCCGCGACAGGGGAGACGGCAATCAGCCCCAGCATTTT. The full variable domain, in which reference TRBV7-9 and TRBJ1-5 provide the parts outside the CDR3, is DTGVSQNPRHKITKRGQNVTFRCDPISEHNRLYWYRQTLGQGPEFLTYFQNEAQLEKSRLLSDRFSAERPKGSFSTLEIQRTEQGDSAMYLCASSRDRGDGNQPQHFGDGTRLSIL.

This clone occurred a few times. The rearrangement joins TRBV2 to TRBJ2-5; D is perhaps TRBD2 (5 bases). CDR1 and CDR2 (germline): SNHLY, FYNNEI. Trimming took 4 bases from V and 1 from J, leaving 10 bases between them. The CDR3 is made up of 14 amino acids. In DNA, the CDR3 is TGTGCCAGCAGTGGCGGGCGGAGCCAAGAGACCCAGTACTTC. This gives the protein CASSGGRSQETQYF.